The 5 T cell receptor beta chains reported below all come from one sample, sequenced in a study of cytomegalovirus exposure and HLA in healthy donors. TCRdb's copy holds only in-frame clones and misses some; the assay was immunoSEQ multiplex PCR. The sample lists some 110,000 clones, around 88% seen once, with approximately 4.9% in the top ten. Source material: PBMCs. The receptor set was obtained from a man aged 18 to 30 in good health and CMV-seronegative.

The chain links TRBV10-3 to TRBJ2-1, with 7 bases that match TRBD2. Germline loops: CDR1 ENHRY, CDR2 SYGVKD. The CDR3 has 18 amino acids. V dropped 4 bases and J dropped 0; count of bases not matched to a gene: 12. The CDR3 reads CAISAGRENPRSYNEQFF. The CDR3 DNA is TGTGCCATCAGTGCGGGGCGGGAGAACCCGCGCTCCTACAATGAGCAGTTCTTC.

The chain employs TRBV5-6 and TRBJ2-5, with 10 bases identical to TRBD2. The germline V gene has CDR1 SGHDT and CDR2 YYEEEE. This CDR3 spans 16 amino acids. The ends lost 1 base at V and 2 bases at J; junction bases unmatched: 5. CDR3 coding DNA: TGTGCCAGCAGCTTGATAGCGGGGGGCCCTCAAGAGACCCAGTACTTC. It specifies CASSLIAGGPQETQYF. Looking up the rest from reference TRBV5-6 and TRBJ2-5 gives the full variable domain: DAGVTQSPTHLIKTRGQQVTLRCSPKSGHDTVSWYQQALGQGPQFIFQYYEEEERQRGNFPDRFSGHQFPNYSSELNVNALLLGDSALYLCASSLIAGGPQETQYFGPGTRLLVL.

This clone was observed a single time. This chain links TRBV27 with TRBJ2-7, with TRBD2 identical over 7 bases. V shed 2 bases, J shed 0 bases, and the junction held 7 bases outside the gene matches. Looked up from germline, CDR1 is MNHEY and CDR2 is SMNVEV (reference sequence). The CDR3 totals 16 residues. Written as DNA, the CDR3 is TGTGCCAGCAGTTTAGTTAAAGGCGGGAGCTCCTACGAGCAGTACTTC. Translated, it gives CASSLVKGGSSYEQYF.

The CDR3 here is CATRNSGTGLVSDNSPLHF. CDR3 in DNA: TGTGCCACCCGGAATTCCGGGACAGGGTTAGTTTCGGATAATTCACCCCTCCACTTT. The V gene is TRBV15, the J gene TRBJ1-6; 9 positions match TRBD1. CDR1 and CDR2 (germline): LNHNV, YYDKDF (reference sequence). The J segment lost 5 bases and the V segment lost 8 bases, leaving 19 bases of the junction unmatched. The CDR3 extends over 19 amino acids.

This clone was observed once. The chain couples TRBV25-1 to TRBJ1-1, with 8 positions matching TRBD1. Germline V gene sequence: CDR1 MGHDK, CDR2 SYGVNS. The CDR3 has 15 residues. V dropped 3 bases and J dropped 8; count of bases not matched to a gene: 11. The CDR3 protein is CASSDPGQGVGEAFF. In nucleotides, the CDR3 is TGTGCCAGCAGTGATCCAGGACAGGGCGTTGGCGAAGCTTTCTTT. Supplemented by reference TRBV25-1 and TRBJ1-1, the full variable domain reads EADIYQTPRYLVIGTGKKITLECSQTMGHDKMYWYQQDPGMELHLIHYSYGVNSTEKGDLSSESTVSRIRTEHFPLTLESARPSHTSQYLCASSDPGQGVGEAFFGQGTRLTVV.